The source of this T cell receptor beta chain is a study of cytomegalovirus exposure and HLA in healthy donors. Germline V gene lookup returns CDR1 SGHRS and CDR2 YFSETQ. V was trimmed by 0 bases and J by 7 bases, leaving 22 bases between them. The CDR3 runs to 18 residues. Amplification used 60 Vbeta primers and 13 Jbeta primers. TCRdb's copy holds only in-frame clones and misses some; the assay was immunoSEQ multiplex PCR. The sample has more than 120,000 clones, around 85% seen once. This clonotype was sampled from a woman aged 30 to 39 in good health and CMV-seronegative. This chain links TRBV5-1 with TRBJ1-4; D unresolved. Sequencing used PBMCs. CDR3 residues: CASSLGSFNDGSLEKLFF. DNA of the CDR3: TGCGCCAGCAGCTTGGGGTCTTTCAACGACGGGTCTCTTGAAAAACTGTTTTTT. Looking up the rest from reference TRBV5-1 and TRBJ1-4 gives the full variable domain: KAGVTQTPRYLIKTRGQQVTLSCSPISGHRSVSWYQQTPGQGLQFLFEYFSETQRNKGNFPGRFSGRQFSNSRSEMNVSTLELGDSALYLCASSLGSFNDGSLEKLFFGSGTQLSVL.